This TCR beta chain was sequenced in a study of radiotherapy plus CTLA-4 blockade in lung cancer. As for the study in general: There were objective responses in 15% to 20% of patients, and over 30% had disease control.

Libraries were prepared by immunoSEQ multiplex PCR; TCRdb keeps only in-frame clonotypes and omits some of them. The sample consists of about 110,000 clones, about 85% of them appearing once. This clone has only a few counts. Antigen specificity is unknown. Receiving focal radiation plus CTLA-4 blockade with ipilimumab were patients who had chemo-refractory metastatic non-small-cell lung cancer. The CDR3 contains 11 residues. CDR1 ENHRY and CDR2 SYGVKD come from the germline V gene. V shed 6 bases and J shed 5 bases, with 8 bases lying between them. Study results and caveats: Early shifts in blood T cell clones, with interferon-beta, reportedly predicted response best. Expansion of tumor-derived TCR clones was observed in blood after radiotherapy plus ipilimumab.

The material sequenced was peripheral blood, taken from a patient treated with radiotherapy plus ipilimumab. This receptor was obtained from a human donor with non-small cell lung cancer that progressed on radiotherapy plus ipilimumab. Some clones in this sample may be carry-over from other donors' samples. J is TRBJ2-7 and V is TRBV10-3; perhaps TRBD2 as D (5 bases). The CDR3 sequence: CAIRWGDEQYF. The CDR3 DNA reads TGTGCCATCAGATGGGGAGACGAGCAGTACTTC.